The rows below give T cell receptor beta chains drawn from one sample of a study of blood T cell repertoires in COVID-19. Sequencing used immunoSEQ multiplex PCR; TCRdb keeps in-frame clones, though not all of them. Found here are 250,000 to 350,000 clones, about 89% of them singletons; the top ten hold 0.9% to 1%. Specimen: peripheral blood. Receptors originate from a middle-aged woman who had recovered from COVID-19. Both conserved end residues are part of each CDR3.

TRBJ2-1,TRBV27,CASSLSLAGASYNEQFF
TRBJ2-7,TRBV11-1,CASSHGYEQYF
TRBJ1-4,TRBV18,CASSRGTGGEKLFF
TRBJ2-3,TRBV7-8,CASSLGGVADTQYF
TRBJ2-5,TRBV4-2,CASSQGPGLAGGETQYF
TRBJ2-2,TRBV5-6,CASSILLAGTVTGELFF
TRBJ1-5,TRBV19,CASSRKTFPEQPQHF
TRBJ2-3,TRBV18,CASSPGGTSGWDTQYF
TRBJ1-3,TRBV2,CASRGQGARGNTIYF
TRBJ2-5,TRBV7-2,CASSLGLRQETQYF
TRBJ2-1,TRBV15,CATSRQQLLAGYNEQFF
TRBJ2-3,TRBV7-8,CASRPGWLREKGTDTQYF
TRBJ2-3,TRBV3-1/TRBV3-2,CASSQGDRDTQYF
TRBJ2-3,TRBV24-1,CATSGVDGQNDPDTQYF
TRBJ2-7,TRBV18,CASSPADSAYEQYF
TRBJ2-3,TRBV18,CASSPPTSAFTDTQYF
TRBJ2-5,TRBV7-7,CASSPGRRGQETQYF
TRBJ2-3,TRBV7-3,CASSPNGWDTQYF
TRBJ2-3,TRBV6-1,CASSESGHIDYRTDTQYF
TRBJ1-1,TRBV11-2,CASSLDMNTEAFF
TRBJ2-7,TRBV5-1,CASSQLERRVSYEQYF
TRBJ2-1,TRBV7-3,CASSLSGKRFTYNEQFF
TRBJ2-1,TRBV5-8,CASIPAAGAYNEQFF
TRBJ1-2,TRBV9,CASSVGDRSNYGYTF
TRBJ2-7,TRBV6-1,CASSETGLYVYEQYF
TRBJ2-7,TRBV27,CASSPGTGGAYEQYF
TRBJ1-1,TRBV11-2,CASTPNRNLNTEAFF
TRBJ2-1,TRBV9,CASSPIGTSGNEQFF
TRBJ2-5,TRBV30,CAWTAGGGETQYF
TRBJ2-7,TRBV28,CASSSRDRGYEQYF
TRBJ1-5,TRBV7-8,CASSSTTGSSSLPQHF
TRBJ2-7,TRBV21-1,CASSKGGEQYF
TRBJ2-5,TRBV27,CASSAGQTEETQYF
TRBJ1-1,TRBV30,CAWRKSGETEAFF
TRBJ1-6,TRBV30,CAWTHKDRAHSPLHF
TRBJ2-3,TRBV27,CASSLGTQSTDTQYF
TRBJ2-1,TRBV2,CASRGLAGGPGSYNEQFF
TRBJ1-4,TRBV7-2,CASSLRGQINEKLFF
TRBJ2-7,TRBV13,CASSLVGSGIEYEQYF
TRBJ2-2,TRBV18,CASSQGQTNTGELFF
TRBJ2-1,TRBV15,CATSRAAGGNNEQFF
TRBJ1-4,TRBV19,CASSLAVQSNEKLFF
TRBJ1-1,TRBV2,CASSNRGPEAFF
TRBJ2-1,TRBV7-8,CASSFGLAGDNEQFF